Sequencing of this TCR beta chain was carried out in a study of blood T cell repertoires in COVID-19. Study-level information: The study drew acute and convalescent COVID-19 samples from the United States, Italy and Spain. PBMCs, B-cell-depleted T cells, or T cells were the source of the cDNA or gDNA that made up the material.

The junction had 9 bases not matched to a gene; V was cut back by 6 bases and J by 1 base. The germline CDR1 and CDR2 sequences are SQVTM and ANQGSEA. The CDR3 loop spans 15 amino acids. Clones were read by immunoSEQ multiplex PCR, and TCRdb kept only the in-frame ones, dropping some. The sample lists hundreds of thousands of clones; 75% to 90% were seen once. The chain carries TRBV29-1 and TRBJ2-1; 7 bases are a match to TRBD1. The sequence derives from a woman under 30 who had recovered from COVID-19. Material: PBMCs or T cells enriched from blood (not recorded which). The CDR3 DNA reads TGCAGCGTGAGGGGAAACAGGGGTTCCTACAATGAGCAGTTCTTC. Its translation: CSVRGNRGSYNEQFF.